The next 4 T cell receptor beta chains were all read from a single sample in a study of CD8+ T cells in alopecia areata. Investigators isolated RNA and reverse transcribed it into cDNA to act as the sequencing template. TCRdb's table, derived via immunoSEQ multiplex PCR, lists solely in-frame clones and lacks some. The sample contains 200,000 to 250,000 clones, about two fifths of which appear only once. Treatment: oral pan-JAK inhibitor, 5-10 mg twice daily. The material sequenced was CD4+ T cells sorted from blood, taken at approximately week 30, from a patient treated with tofacitinib. These receptors were taken from a human donor with alopecia areata.

In its sample, this clone was seen a few times. This chain uses TRBV7-8 with TRBJ2-7; tentative D call: TRBD2 (7 bases). The V end was cut by 8 bases, the J end by 2 bases, with 10 bases between. The germline gives CDR1 SGHVS, CDR2 FQNEAQ. This CDR3 contains 12 residues. CDR3 nucleotides: TGTGCCAGCGGGGGGGGCCCCTACGAGCAGTACTTC. Protein: CASGGGPYEQYF.

This chain connects TRBV18 to TRBJ1-2, with 9 positions matching TRBD1. The CDR3 is made up of 16 amino acids. Germline V gene sequence: CDR1 KGHSH, CDR2 LQKENI. With 4 bases clipped from V and 3 bases from J, the junction kept 9 bases outside the gene matches. CDR3 bases: TGTGCCAGCTCACGCGACCCGGGACAGGGACACTATGGCTACACCTTC. It encodes CASSRDPGQGHYGYTF.

In its sample, this clone was seen a few times. V gene TRBV7-2 combines with J gene TRBJ2-7; unclear D gene. Trimming cost V 1 base and J 3 bases, with 10 bases left between them. The CDR3 extends over 14 amino acids. Germline loops: CDR1 SGHTA, CDR2 FQGNSA. CDR3: CASSLVRSYYEQYF. CDR3 DNA: TGTGCCAGCAGCTTAGTCCGGTCCTACTACGAGCAGTACTTC.

This chain joins TRBV11-2 and TRBJ2-2; D is undetermined. The germline V gene encodes CDR1 SGHAT and CDR2 FQNNGV. There are 15 residues in the CDR3. Trimming shortened V by 2 bases and J by 1 base, and 8 bases separated the two germline ends. CDR3 region: CASSLLGQNTGELFF. The CDR3 nucleotides read TGTGCCAGCAGCTTATTAGGGCAGAACACCGGGGAGCTGTTTTTT.